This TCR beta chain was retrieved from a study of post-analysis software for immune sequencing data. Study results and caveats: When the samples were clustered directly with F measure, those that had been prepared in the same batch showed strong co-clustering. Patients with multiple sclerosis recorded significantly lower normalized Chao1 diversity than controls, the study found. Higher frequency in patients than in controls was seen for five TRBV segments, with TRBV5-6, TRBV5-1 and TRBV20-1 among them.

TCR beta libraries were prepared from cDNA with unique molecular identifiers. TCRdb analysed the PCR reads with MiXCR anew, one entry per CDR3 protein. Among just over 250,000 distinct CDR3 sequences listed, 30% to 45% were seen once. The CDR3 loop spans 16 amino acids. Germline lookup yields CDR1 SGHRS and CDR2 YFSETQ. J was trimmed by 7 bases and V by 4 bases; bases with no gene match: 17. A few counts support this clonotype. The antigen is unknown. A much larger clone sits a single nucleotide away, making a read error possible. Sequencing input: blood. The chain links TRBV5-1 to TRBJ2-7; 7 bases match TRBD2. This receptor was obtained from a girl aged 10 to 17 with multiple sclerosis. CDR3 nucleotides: TGCGCCAGCAGCCCGGGGGGTGCTAGCGTGAAGCATGAGCAGTACTTC. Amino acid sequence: CASSPGGASVKHEQYF.